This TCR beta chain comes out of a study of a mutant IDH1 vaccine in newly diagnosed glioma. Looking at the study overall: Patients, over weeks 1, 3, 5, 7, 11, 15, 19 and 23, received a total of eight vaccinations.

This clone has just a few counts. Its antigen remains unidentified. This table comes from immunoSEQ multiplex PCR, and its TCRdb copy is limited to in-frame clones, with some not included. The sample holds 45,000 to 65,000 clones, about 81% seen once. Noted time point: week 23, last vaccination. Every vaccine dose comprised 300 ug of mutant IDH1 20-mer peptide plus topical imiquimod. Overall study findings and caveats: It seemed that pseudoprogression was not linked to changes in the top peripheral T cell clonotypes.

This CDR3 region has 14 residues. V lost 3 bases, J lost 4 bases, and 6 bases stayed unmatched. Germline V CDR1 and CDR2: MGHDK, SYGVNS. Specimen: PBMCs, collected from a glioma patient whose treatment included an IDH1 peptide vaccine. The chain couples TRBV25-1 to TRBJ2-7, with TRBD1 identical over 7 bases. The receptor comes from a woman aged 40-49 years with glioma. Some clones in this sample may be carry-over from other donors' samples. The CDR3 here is CASSDRQGKYEQYF. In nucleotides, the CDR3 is TGTGCCAGCAGTGATAGACAGGGCAAGTACGAGCAGTACTTC.